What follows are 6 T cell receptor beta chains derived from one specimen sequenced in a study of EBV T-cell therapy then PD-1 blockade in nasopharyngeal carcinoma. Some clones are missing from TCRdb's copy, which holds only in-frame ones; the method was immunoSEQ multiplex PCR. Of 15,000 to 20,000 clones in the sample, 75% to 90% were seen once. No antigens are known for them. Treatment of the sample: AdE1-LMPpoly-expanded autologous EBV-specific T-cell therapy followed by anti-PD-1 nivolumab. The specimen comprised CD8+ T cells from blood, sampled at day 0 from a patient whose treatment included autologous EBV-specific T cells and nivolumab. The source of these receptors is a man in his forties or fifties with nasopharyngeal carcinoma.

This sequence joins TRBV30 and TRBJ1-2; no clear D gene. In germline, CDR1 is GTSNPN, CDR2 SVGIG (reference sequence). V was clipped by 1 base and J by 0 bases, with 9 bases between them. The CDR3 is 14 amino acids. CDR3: CAWSGFPANYGYTF. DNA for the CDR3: TGTGCCTGGAGTGGCTTTCCGGCTAACTATGGCTACACCTTC.

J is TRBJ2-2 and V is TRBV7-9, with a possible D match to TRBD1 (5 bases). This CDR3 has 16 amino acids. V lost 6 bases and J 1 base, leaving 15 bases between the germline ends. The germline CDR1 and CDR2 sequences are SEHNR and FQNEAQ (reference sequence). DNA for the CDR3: TGTGCCAGCAGGCCAGTCCAGGGCCTGAACACCGGGGAGCTGTTTTTT. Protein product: CASRPVQGLNTGELFF.

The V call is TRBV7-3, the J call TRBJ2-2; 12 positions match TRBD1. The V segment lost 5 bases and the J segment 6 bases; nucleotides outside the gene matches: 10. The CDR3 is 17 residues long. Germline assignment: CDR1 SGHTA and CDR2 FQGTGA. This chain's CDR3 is CASSPLPGQGAPGELFF. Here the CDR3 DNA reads TGTGCCAGCAGCCCCCTACCGGGACAGGGGGCCCCCGGGGAGCTGTTTTTT.

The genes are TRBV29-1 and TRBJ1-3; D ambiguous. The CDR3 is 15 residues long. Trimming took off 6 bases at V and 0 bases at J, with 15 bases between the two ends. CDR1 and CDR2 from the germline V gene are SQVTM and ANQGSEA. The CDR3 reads CSVKGRQNSGNTIYF. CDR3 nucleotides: TGCAGCGTGAAGGGCAGACAAAACTCTGGAAACACCATATATTTT.

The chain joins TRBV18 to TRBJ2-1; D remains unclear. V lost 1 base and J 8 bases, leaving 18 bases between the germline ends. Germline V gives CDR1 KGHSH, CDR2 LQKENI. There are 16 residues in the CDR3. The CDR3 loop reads CASSPRRAHGAHEQFF. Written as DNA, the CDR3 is TGTGCCAGCTCACCACGCCGGGCTCACGGAGCCCATGAGCAGTTCTTC.

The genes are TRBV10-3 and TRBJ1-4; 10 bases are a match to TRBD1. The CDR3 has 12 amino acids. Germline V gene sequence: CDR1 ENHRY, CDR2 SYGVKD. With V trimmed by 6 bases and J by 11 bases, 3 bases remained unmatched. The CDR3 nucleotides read TGTGCCATCAGAGGACAGGGGGAGAAACTGTTTTTT. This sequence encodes CAIRGQGEKLFF.